The next 32 T cell receptor beta chains were all read from a single sample in a study of shared clonotypes between healthy human individuals (dated by TCRdb to 2018 to 2020). The library was produced with the immunoSEQ multiplex PCR assay. TCRdb provides this immuneACCESS table in a form limited to in-frame rearrangements. Some clones are lacking; in checked studies, under half of them reflect an unresolved V gene, and why the rest are absent is not known. This sample gives roughly 1,500,000 clones in total; 98% of them show up just once. Together, the top ten hold approximately 0.4% of the sample. Sequencing was done on a sample of naive CD4+ T cells sorted from blood. The cell subset or site label of this sample denotes: CD45RA+ positively selected. The receptors come from a young man in good health.

The chain combines TRBV5-6 with TRBJ2-2; D possibly corresponds to TRBD1 (5 bases). There are 12 residues in the CDR3. CDR1 is SGHDT, CDR2 YYEEEE, per germline. Trimming removed 5 bases at V and 6 bases at J, with 8 bases between. The CDR3 coding sequence is TGTGCCAGCAGACCAGGGCCCGGGGAGCTGTTTTTT. Translated, it gives CASRPGPGELFF.

The chain recombines TRBV18 with TRBJ1-2, with D possibly TRBD1 on 6 matching bases. The CDR3 spans 16 residues. CDR1 KGHSH and CDR2 LQKENI come from the germline V gene. Trimming took 3 bases from V and 4 from J, leaving 18 bases between them. CDR3 DNA sequence: TGTGCCAGCTCACCTGAGCAGGGGTTCGGAGGCTATGGCTACACCTTC. Translation: CASSPEQGFGGYGYTF.

This clone was detected once. The rearrangement uses TRBV30 and TRBJ2-7, with TRBD1 matching 9 bases. The CDR3 sequence is 13 residues long. Looked up from germline, CDR1 is GTSNPN and CDR2 is SVGIG (reference sequence). J was trimmed by 9 bases and V by 8 bases; bases with no gene match: 14. The chain's CDR3 is CARNEQGALGQYF. CDR3 sequence (DNA): TGTGCCCGCAATGAACAGGGGGCGCTGGGGCAGTACTTC.

The chain is built from TRBV11-2 and TRBJ2-7; possible D gene TRBD2, 8 bases. The V end was cut by 1 base, the J end by 4 bases, with 20 bases between. Looked up from germline, CDR1 is SGHAT and CDR2 is FQNNGV. This CDR3 has 17 amino acids. CDR3 nucleotide sequence: TGTGCCAGCAGCTTAGTAACAGGGGTTAGCGGGATATACGAGCAGTACTTC. It encodes CASSLVTGVSGIYEQYF.

This sequence joins TRBV28 and TRBJ1-4; weak D call: TRBD1 (6 bases). The CDR3 covers 14 residues. In germline, CDR1 is MDHEN, CDR2 SYDVKM. The V and J ends lost 5 bases and 0 bases respectively, with 7 bases between them. The CDR3 DNA sequence: TGTGCCAGCAGTCGGACAGCAACTAATGAAAAACTGTTTTTT. Translated, it gives CASSRTATNEKLFF.

This clone has only one observation. V usage is TRBV27 and J usage is TRBJ2-7; D might be TRBD2 (6 bases). Germline CDR1 reads MNHEY; CDR2 reads SMNVEV (reference sequence). The CDR3 runs 16 residues. The V end lost 2 bases, the J end lost 4 bases, and 18 bases lay between the germline ends. Here the CDR3 reads CASSLNGGLGLYEQYF. In DNA, the CDR3 is TGTGCCAGCAGTTTAAACGGGGGACTCGGCCTATACGAGCAGTACTTC.

This chain uses TRBV7-6 with TRBJ1-1, with D possibly TRBD1 on 5 matching bases. In germline, CDR1 is SGHVS, CDR2 FNYEAQ. This CDR3 contains 17 residues. Trimming shortened V by 3 bases and J by 8 bases, and 25 bases separated the two germline ends. This CDR3 is CASSFALVGPREVEAFF. CDR3 DNA sequence: TGTGCCAGCAGCTTCGCCCTAGTGGGACCCCGTGAAGTGGAAGCTTTCTTT.

V and J are TRBV29-1 and TRBJ2-2, with D maybe TRBD2 (5 bases). Trimming took off 5 bases at V and 6 bases at J, with 16 bases between the two ends. The germline V gene has CDR1 SQVTM and CDR2 ANQGSEA. The CDR3 totals 14 residues. The CDR3 DNA follows: TGCAGCGTTTTAGGAGGTTTGCAGTCCGGGGAGCTGTTTTTT. It yields the protein CSVLGGLQSGELFF.

The chain uses TRBV5-1 and TRBJ2-3; the match to TRBD1 covers 10 bases. V was clipped by 4 bases and J by 0 bases; unmatched bases: 11. Per germline, CDR1 SGHRS and CDR2 YFSETQ. The CDR3 contains 18 residues. CDR3 nucleotide sequence: TGCGCCAGCAGCGACCGGGGGACAGGGGTTTCTAGCACAGATACGCAGTATTTT. It is translated as CASSDRGTGVSSTDTQYF.

The gene calls are TRBV5-6 and TRBJ2-5, with a weak D call TRBD1 (6 bases). Germline lookup yields CDR1 SGHDT and CDR2 YYEEEE. V was trimmed by 3 bases and J by 1 base, leaving 13 bases between them. This CDR3 region has 15 residues. The CDR3 nucleotides are TGTGCCAGCAGCTCGGCTACAGGGACCCAAGAGACCCAGTACTTC. Its translation: CASSSATGTQETQYF.

The chain employs TRBV2 and TRBJ1-2, with D tentatively TRBD1 (5 bases). CDR3 length: 14 amino acids. The V and J ends lost 2 bases and 6 bases respectively, with 13 bases between them. In germline, CDR1 is SNHLY, CDR2 FYNNEI. CDR3 amino acids: CASSEQGPSHGYTF. DNA for the CDR3: TGTGCCAGCAGTGAACAGGGCCCTTCACATGGCTACACCTTC.

V is TRBV5-6 and J is TRBJ2-5, with D perhaps TRBD2 (5 bases). With 7 bases removed from V and 3 bases from J, the gap between germline ends came to 7 bases. Germline V lookup: CDR1 SGHDT, CDR2 YYEEEE. The length of the CDR3 is 11 residues. The CDR3 sequence is CASGREETQYF. The CDR3 DNA reads TGTGCCAGCGGGAGAGAAGAGACCCAGTACTTC.

The V and J genes are TRBV18 and TRBJ1-4; D may be TRBD1 (5 bases). V was shortened by 6 bases and J by 0 bases, with 11 bases between the two germline ends. CDR3 length: 15 amino acids. Looked up from germline, CDR1 is KGHSH and CDR2 is LQKENI. CDR3: CASSKDSTTNEKLFF. The DNA of the CDR3 is TGTGCCAGCTCGAAAGACAGTACAACTAATGAAAAACTGTTTTTT.

J is TRBJ2-7 and V is TRBV15, with TRBD2 matching over 7 bases. Trimming took 7 bases from V and 3 from J; bases not matched to a gene: 12. Germline loops: CDR1 LNHNV, CDR2 YYDKDF (reference sequence). The CDR3 is 15 residues long. CDR3 nucleotides: TGTGCCACCACCCCCGGAGGACTAGGCTTCTACGAGCAGTACTTC. Its protein product is CATTPGGLGFYEQYF.

The V gene is TRBV11-3, the J gene TRBJ2-1, with D tentatively TRBD2 (6 bases). Germline V gene sequence: CDR1 SGHNT, CDR2 YENEEA. The CDR3 contains 15 residues. Trimming removed 5 bases at V and 0 bases at J, with 11 bases between. In nucleotides, the CDR3 is TGTGCCAGCAGCCCTAGCGCGAGCTCCTACAATGAGCAGTTCTTC. Its protein is CASSPSASSYNEQFF.

The rearrangement joins TRBV7-9 to TRBJ1-2, with no clear D. The CDR3 spans 11 residues. Germline V CDR1 and CDR2: SEHNR, FQNEAQ (reference sequence). Trimming removed 1 base from V and 8 bases from J, with 5 bases in between. CDR3: CASSLEKGYTF. CDR3 nucleotides: TGTGCCAGCAGCTTAGAGAAGGGCTACACCTTC. Together with reference TRBV7-9 and TRBJ1-2, the CDR3 gives the full variable domain: DTGVSQNPRHKITKRGQNVTFRCDPISEHNRLYWYRQTLGQGPEFLTYFQNEAQLEKSRLLSDRFSAERPKGSFSTLEIQRTEQGDSAMYLCASSLEKGYTFGSGTRLTVV.

About this clone itself: One junction end disagrees with the germline gene, perhaps due to a read error. The chain has TRBV6-5 and TRBJ1-4; D unclear. CDR1 MNHEY and CDR2 SVGAGI come from the germline V gene. The CDR3 runs 10 residues. Written as DNA, the CDR3 is TGTGCCAGCAGCCCAAAATTTTGCGGATTT. It is translated as CASSPKFCGF.

The chain carries TRBV5-1 and TRBJ1-1; D gene unclear. This CDR3 has 15 amino acids. Trimming took 4 bases from V and 0 from J, leaving 13 bases between them. Germline V gives CDR1 SGHRS, CDR2 YFSETQ. This CDR3 reads CASSRAGVMNTEAFF. For the CDR3, the DNA is TGCGCCAGCAGCCGGGCGGGAGTCATGAACACTGAAGCTTTCTTT.

The chain carries TRBV5-1 and TRBJ2-3; 8 nucleotides line up with TRBD1. This CDR3 spans 16 amino acids. Losses at the gene ends were 0 bases for V and 2 bases for J; bases not matched to a gene: 5. In germline, CDR1 is SGHRS, CDR2 YFSETQ. The DNA of the CDR3 is TGCGCCAGCAGCTTGGAGGGCCAGGGGGCCACAGATACGCAGTATTTT. It encodes CASSLEGQGATDTQYF.

The chain recombines TRBV28 with TRBJ2-3; the match to TRBD2 covers 8 bases. CDR1 and CDR2 from the germline V gene are MDHEN and SYDVKM. The length of the CDR3 is 15 residues. Trimming cost V 1 base and J 5 bases; bases outside gene matches: 5. The CDR3 is CASSLFSSGRDTQYF. The CDR3 nucleotides are TGTGCCAGCAGTTTATTCTCCAGCGGGAGAGATACGCAGTATTTT.

V and J are TRBV6-1 and TRBJ2-7; D possibly uses TRBD1 or TRBD2 (5 bases each). The CDR3 totals 11 residues. The V and J ends lost 8 bases and 3 bases respectively, with 8 bases between them. Germline V gene sequence: CDR1 MNHNS, CDR2 SASEGT. The CDR3, as DNA: TGTGCCAGCGGGACCCTCTACGAGCAGTACTTC. This sequence encodes CASGTLYEQYF.

This rearrangement joins TRBV27 to TRBJ2-3; D is ambiguous. Trimming pared 4 bases from V and 0 bases from J, leaving 14 bases between. Germline-derived CDR1 and CDR2 are MNHEY and SMNVEV (reference sequence). The CDR3 covers 16 residues. The CDR3 loop reads CASSSELRPSTDTQYF. CDR3 nucleotides: TGTGCCAGCAGTTCCGAACTACGGCCAAGCACAGATACGCAGTATTTT.

The chain links TRBV7-2 to TRBJ1-5; D might be TRBD1 (6 bases). The V gene's germline CDR1 is SGHTA and CDR2 FQGNSA. V was pared by 2 bases and J by 8 bases, with 10 bases between. CDR3 size: 13 residues. CDR3 nucleotides: TGTGCCAGCAGCTTACAGGGGTCGGAGCCCCAGCATTTT. This translates into CASSLQGSEPQHF.

A single count supports this clone. The chain couples TRBV5-5 to TRBJ1-2, with TRBD1 as a possible D gene (6 bases). Between the trimmed V and J ends, which lost 0 bases and 5 bases, there was a span of 11 bases. There are 14 residues in the CDR3. Per germline, CDR1 SGHKS and CDR2 YYEKEE (reference sequence). CDR3 DNA: TGTGCCAGCAGCTTGGTACCCGGACAGTATGGCTACACCTTC. It is translated as CASSLVPGQYGYTF.

The genes are TRBV5-4 and TRBJ2-2, with D perhaps matching TRBD1 or TRBD2 (5 bases each). V shed 4 bases and J shed 1 base, with 11 bases lying between them. CDR1 SGHNT and CDR2 YYREEE come from the germline V gene (reference sequence). The CDR3 covers 15 residues. The CDR3 coding sequence is TGTGCCAGCAGCGACGGGACGGTGAACACCGGGGAGCTGTTTTTT. This translates into CASSDGTVNTGELFF.

This chain connects TRBV10-2 to TRBJ2-7; 12 nucleotides align to TRBD1. V was clipped by 6 bases and J by 2 bases; unmatched bases: 11. The germline gives CDR1 WSHSY, CDR2 SAAADI. This CDR3 spans 17 amino acids. CDR3 amino acids: CASRGGQGATRPYEQYF. In nucleotides, the CDR3 is TGCGCCAGCAGGGGGGGACAGGGGGCAACCCGTCCCTACGAGCAGTACTTC.

The chain joins TRBV19 to TRBJ2-6, with unresolved D. Germline loops: CDR1 LNHDA, CDR2 SQIVND (reference sequence). The CDR3 is made up of 14 amino acids. Deletions cut 7 bases from V and 0 bases from J, with 7 bases between. The CDR3 reads CASTYSSGANVLTF. CDR3 nucleotide sequence: TGTGCCAGTACCTACAGCTCTGGGGCCAACGTCCTGACTTTC.

The chain joins TRBV18 to TRBJ2-7, with D possibly being TRBD1 (6 bases). Germline CDR1 reads KGHSH; CDR2 reads LQKENI. Trimming stripped 2 bases from V and 5 bases from J, with 13 bases between. The CDR3 covers 14 residues. DNA for the CDR3: TGTGCCAGCTCACCAGGTCAGGGGTTCGACGAGCAGTACTTC. Its protein product is CASSPGQGFDEQYF.

This chain uses TRBV9 with TRBJ2-1, with TRBD2 matching over 14 bases. Germline V CDR1 and CDR2: SGDLS, YYNGEE. The V segment lost 3 bases and the J segment 5 bases; nucleotides outside the gene matches: 7. The CDR3 is 17 amino acids. DNA for the CDR3: TGTGCCAGCAGCGAGATTCCGGGACTAGCGGGAGACAATGAGCAGTTCTTC. Translated, it gives CASSEIPGLAGDNEQFF.

The rearrangement uses TRBV6-1 and TRBJ2-7; 9 bases fit TRBD1. Trimming removed 5 bases from V and 3 bases from J; junction bases left unmatched: 8. The CDR3 is made up of 15 amino acids. CDR1 MNHNS and CDR2 SASEGT come from the germline V gene. The CDR3 region is CASSTTGTGLYEQYF. In DNA, the CDR3 is TGTGCCAGCAGTACTACCGGGACAGGGCTCTACGAGCAGTACTTC.

The chain recombines TRBV4-1 with TRBJ2-3, with 7 bases fitting TRBD1. This CDR3 is built from 16 residues. The germline gives CDR1 MGHRA, CDR2 YSYEKL. Unmatched junction bases numbered 10, after V lost 3 bases and J lost 4 bases. DNA of the CDR3: TGCGCCAGCAGCCAGTCTATAACAGGGGTATCAGATACGCAGTATTTT. Encoded protein: CASSQSITGVSDTQYF.

The count of this clone is one. V is TRBV18 and J is TRBJ2-7; 12 bases are shared with TRBD2. The CDR3 length is 15 residues. V lost 1 base to trimming and J lost 4 bases; unmatched junction nucleotides: 2. The germline V gene encodes CDR1 KGHSH and CDR2 LQKENI. The CDR3 DNA reads TGTGCCAGCTCACCACTGACTAGCGGGAGTTACGAGCAGTACTTC. Amino acid sequence: CASSPLTSGSYEQYF. Variable domain in full (rest from reference TRBV18 and TRBJ2-7): NAGVMQNPRHLVRRRGQEARLRCSPMKGHSHVYWYRQLPEEGLKFMVYLQKENIIDESGMPKERFSAEFPKEGPSILRIQQVVRGDSAAYFCASSPLTSGSYEQYFGPGTRLTVT.